This paragraph reports one T cell receptor (beta chain). These data come from a study of blood T cell repertoires in COVID-19. Study as a whole: Spain, Italy and the United States supplied samples that represented acute and convalescent COVID-19. Nucleic acid was either cDNA or gDNA, and it came from T cells, B-cell-depleted T cells, or PBMCs.

Original analysis: Reference gene primer amplification gave nucleated cell count estimates. TCRdb keeps only in-frame clones here, not all; method: immunoSEQ multiplex PCR. D and trimming come from the DNA, and the V and J calls and clone size come from that table. This sample has 300,000 to 450,000 clones, with more than 65% found just once. This CDR3 has 13 residues. With 3 bases removed from V and 7 bases from J, the gap between germline ends came to 10 bases. Germline V lookup: CDR1 MNHEY, CDR2 SMNVEV (reference sequence). The chain combines TRBV27 with TRBJ1-5; maybe TRBD1 (5 bases). The sequence was obtained from a human donor with acute or convalescent COVID-19. The donor label of this sample is uncertain. Source material: peripheral blood. In nucleotides, the CDR3 is TGTGCCAGCAGTTTGTTTAAGGGGCAGCCCCAGCATTTT. Its translation is CASSLFKGQPQHF.